The 27 T cell receptor beta chains reported below all come from one sample, sequenced in a study of blood T cell repertoires in COVID-19. Assay used: immunoSEQ multiplex PCR; TCRdb lists only in-frame clones, some missing. Counted here are 300,000 to 400,000 clones, 80% to 90% occurring once; the ten biggest clones make up 3.5% to 4.5%. Sequences were obtained from PBMCs or T cells enriched from blood (not recorded which). The receptor source for this set is a woman aged 40 to 49 with acute COVID-19.

This chain links TRBV19 with TRBJ1-2, with 8 bases lining up with TRBD1. The germline gives CDR1 LNHDA, CDR2 SQIVND (reference sequence). With V trimmed by 9 bases and J by 0 bases, 6 bases remained unmatched. The CDR3 loop spans 14 amino acids. The CDR3 region has the DNA TGTGCCAGCCATCAGGGGGCGGCTAACTATGGCTACACCTTC. Translated, it gives CASHQGAANYGYTF.

The chain is built from TRBV18 and TRBJ1-4, with a tentative D call TRBD1 (5 bases). Germline assignment: CDR1 KGHSH and CDR2 LQKENI. V lost 4 bases and J 8 bases, leaving 17 bases between the germline ends. The CDR3 is made up of 15 amino acids. The CDR3 DNA is TGTGCCAGCTCACGCCCGGACGCAGGGTTGGAAAAACTGTTTTTT. Its protein is CASSRPDAGLEKLFF.

V usage is TRBV5-1 and J usage is TRBJ1-3, with D possibly TRBD1 on 6 matching bases. The CDR3 has 15 residues. Trimming shortened V by 4 bases and J by 0 bases, and 11 bases separated the two germline ends. In germline, CDR1 is SGHRS, CDR2 YFSETQ. The CDR3 sequence: CASSPGQTSGNTIYF. CDR3 DNA: TGCGCCAGCAGCCCAGGACAGACCTCTGGAAACACCATATATTTT.

The rearrangement uses TRBV27 and TRBJ1-4; possibly TRBD1 for D (5 bases). Germline V CDR1 and CDR2: MNHEY, SMNVEV (reference sequence). Trimming shortened V by 0 bases and J by 3 bases, and 14 bases separated the two germline ends. The CDR3 consists of 17 residues. The CDR3 region has the DNA TGTGCCAGCAGTTTATCGGGCAGGGCGATGGCTAATGAAAAACTGTTTTTT. Protein: CASSLSGRAMANEKLFF.

This chain connects TRBV27 to TRBJ1-4; D may be TRBD1 (6 bases). Germline CDR1 MNHEY, CDR2 SMNVEV (reference sequence). The ends were cut back, 5 bases at V and 0 bases at J, with 13 bases in the middle. There are 16 residues in the CDR3. The CDR3 loop is CASSTRQASTNEKLFF. CDR3 in DNA: TGTGCCAGCAGTACCCGACAGGCGTCAACTAATGAAAAACTGTTTTTT.

V usage is TRBV7-2 and J usage is TRBJ1-2; TRBD1 matches at 11 bases. V was clipped by 1 base and J by 7 bases; unmatched bases: 2. Germline V gene sequence: CDR1 SGHTA, CDR2 FQGNSA. The CDR3 runs 14 residues. The CDR3 loop reads CASSLEGQGVGYTF. The CDR3 nucleotides are TGTGCCAGCAGCTTAGAGGGACAGGGGGTTGGCTACACCTTC.

This chain connects TRBV6-1 to TRBJ2-2; D is possibly TRBD2 (6 bases). The CDR3 spans 15 residues. CDR1 is MNHNS and CDR2 is SASEGT in the germline V gene. V lost 7 bases to trimming and J lost 0 bases, with 12 bases between them. For the CDR3, the DNA is TGTGCCAGCACCATGGGGGGAACGAACACCGGGGAGCTGTTTTTT. Translated, it gives CASTMGGTNTGELFF.

This sequence joins TRBV5-4 and TRBJ2-5; 9 nucleotides line up with TRBD2. J was trimmed by 5 bases and V by 9 bases; bases with no gene match: 11. The CDR3 loop spans 14 amino acids. Germline CDR1 SGHNT, CDR2 YYREEE (reference sequence). DNA of the CDR3: TGTGCCATCGGTACCGGGACTAGCTTTGAGACCCAGTACTTC. Protein product: CAIGTGTSFETQYF.

The rearrangement links TRBV9 to TRBJ2-6, with D possibly matching TRBD1 (5 bases). V lost 0 bases and J lost 2, with 15 bases in between. The CDR3 length is 18 residues. Germline lookup yields CDR1 SGDLS and CDR2 YYNGEE. Here the CDR3 DNA reads TGTGCCAGCAGCGTAGACGCCTGGGGCGGCACTGGGGCCAACGTCCTGACTTTC. This translates into CASSVDAWGGTGANVLTF.

This sequence joins TRBV6-4 and TRBJ2-5, with 9 positions matching TRBD1. Germline V lookup: CDR1 MRHNA, CDR2 SNTAGT. Trimming took 6 bases from V and 5 from J; bases not matched to a gene: 7. The CDR3 spans 14 residues. Written as DNA, the CDR3 is TGTGCCAGCAGCCGGGACAGGGAAGTGGAGACCCAGTACTTC. It codes for CASSRDREVETQYF.

Details on this clone: Other DNA sequences of this sample code for an identical CDR3. V usage is TRBV7-2 and J usage is TRBJ1-3, with D perhaps matching TRBD1 (6 bases). V shed 1 base and J shed 3 bases, with 10 bases lying between them. This CDR3 comprises 15 residues. Germline assignment: CDR1 SGHTA and CDR2 FQGNSA. This CDR3 is CASSLVGGSGNTIYF. The CDR3 DNA reads TGTGCCAGCAGCTTAGTTGGGGGCAGTGGAAACACCATATATTTT.

The chain employs TRBV19 and TRBJ2-7, with D possibly being TRBD1 (6 bases). Germline CDR1 is LNHDA and CDR2 is SQIVND (reference sequence). CDR3 length equals 13 residues. Trimming took off 3 bases at V and 3 bases at J, with 9 bases between the two ends. This chain's CDR3 is CASSILQGYEQYF. The CDR3 DNA is TGTGCCAGTAGTATTTTACAGGGCTACGAGCAGTACTTC.

The chain carries TRBV5-1 and TRBJ2-5, with a possible D match to TRBD2 (6 bases). The CDR3 is 12 residues long. Germline loops: CDR1 SGHRS, CDR2 YFSETQ. V lost 5 bases and J 7 bases, leaving 12 bases between the germline ends. The CDR3 region is CASRVAEGTQYF. Written as DNA, the CDR3 is TGCGCCAGCAGAGTAGCGGAAGGGACCCAGTACTTC.

This clone was seen just once. The chain carries TRBV6-5 and TRBJ1-1; weak D call: TRBD1 (6 bases). CDR1 and CDR2 from the germline V gene are MNHEY and SVGAGI. The germline V and J ends were trimmed by 5 bases and 8 bases, with 12 bases remaining between them. The CDR3 is 12 amino acids. Here the CDR3 reads CASSRGGNEAFF. Here the CDR3 DNA reads TGTGCCAGCAGTAGAGGGGGTAACGAAGCTTTCTTT.

The V gene is TRBV2, the J gene TRBJ1-5; weak D call: TRBD1 (5 bases). CDR1 is SNHLY, CDR2 FYNNEI, per germline. Trimming cost V 6 bases and J 10 bases, with 19 bases left between them. The length of the CDR3 is 14 residues. The CDR3 DNA is TGTGCCAGCAGGGCAGGGAATCGGGTGGAACCCCAGCATTTT. Translation: CASRAGNRVEPQHF.

The V and J genes are TRBV9 and TRBJ1-1; TRBD1 matches 7 bases. Germline V CDR1 and CDR2: SGDLS, YYNGEE. Unmatched junction bases numbered 12, after V lost 0 bases and J lost 4 bases. CDR3 length: 17 amino acids. Here the CDR3 DNA reads TGTGCCAGCAGCGTAGGGCCCGGGACAGTCCCGGTCACTGAAGCTTTCTTT. It is translated as CASSVGPGTVPVTEAFF.

The chain recombines TRBV29-1 with TRBJ2-3; D remains ambiguous. The CDR3 length is 14 residues. CDR1 SQVTM and CDR2 ANQGSEA come from the germline V gene. Trimming shortened V by 4 bases and J by 0 bases, and 11 bases separated the two germline ends. CDR3 residues: CSVALLLSTDTQYF. The CDR3 nucleotides read TGCAGCGTTGCACTTTTACTTAGCACAGATACGCAGTATTTT.

The chain joins TRBV7-2 to TRBJ1-3; D gene unclear. V was clipped by 0 bases and J by 4 bases, with 10 bases between them. There are 15 residues in the CDR3. Germline V gene data show CDR1 as SGHTA and CDR2 as FQGNSA. CDR3 bases: TGTGCCAGCAGCTTAGCGGCGGGCTCCGGAAACACCATATATTTT. It codes for CASSLAAGSGNTIYF.

The V and J genes are TRBV4-2 and TRBJ2-3; D perhaps matches TRBD1 (7 bases). Trimming shortened V by 3 bases and J by 0 bases, and 16 bases separated the two germline ends. The CDR3 is made up of 17 amino acids. Germline V gene data show CDR1 as LGHNA and CDR2 as YNFKEQ. CDR3 bases: TGTGCCAGCAGCCATCGCAAGACAGGGACTAGCACAGATACGCAGTATTTT. It translates to CASSHRKTGTSTDTQYF.

This chain links TRBV12-5 with TRBJ2-5; D is possibly TRBD1 (7 bases). The CDR3 sequence is 15 residues long. The germline V and J ends were trimmed by 1 base and 1 base, with 10 bases remaining between them. Germline CDR1 is LGHNT and CDR2 is FRNRAP. The CDR3 protein is CASGLGGTVQETQYF. The CDR3 DNA reads TGTGCTAGTGGTTTGGGCGGGACAGTCCAAGAGACCCAGTACTTC.

J is TRBJ2-2 and V is TRBV4-2; 7 nucleotides align to TRBD2. Germline V gene sequence: CDR1 LGHNA, CDR2 YNFKEQ. The V gene end was trimmed by 4 bases and the J gene end by 2 bases; junction bases not matched to a gene: 4. This CDR3 has 15 residues. The DNA for the CDR3 is TGTGCCAGCAGCCCCGGGACTACCAACACCGGGGAGCTGTTTTTT. Translating gives CASSPGTTNTGELFF.

This chain uses TRBV3-1 (or the pseudogene TRBV3-2) with TRBJ2-7; 10 nucleotides match TRBD2. In germline, CDR1 is LGHDT, CDR2 YNNKEL (reference sequence). V dropped 4 bases and J dropped 2; count of bases not matched to a gene: 5. This CDR3 contains 15 residues. CDR3 sequence (DNA): TGTGCCAGCAGCCCTGGGGGGACTAGCGCCTACGAGCAGTACTTC. Protein: CASSPGGTSAYEQYF.

The V gene is TRBV11-2, the J gene TRBJ2-2, with a possible D match to TRBD1 (5 bases). Germline V gives CDR1 SGHAT, CDR2 FQNNGV. CDR3 size: 15 residues. V lost 1 base to trimming and J lost 1 base, with 7 bases between them. CDR3 loop: CASSLAQGNTGELFF. In nucleotides, the CDR3 is TGTGCCAGCAGCTTAGCCCAGGGGAACACCGGGGAGCTGTTTTTT.

Points on this clone: Additional DNA sequences in this sample encode the identical CDR3. This chain joins TRBV18 and TRBJ1-2; D ambiguous. Germline-derived CDR1 and CDR2 are KGHSH and LQKENI. This CDR3 is built from 12 residues. V gave up 0 bases and J gave up 8 bases, with 7 bases separating them. The CDR3 DNA is TGTGCCAGCTCACCACCCGGCGGGGGCTACACCTTC. Translation: CASSPPGGGYTF. Based on the CDR3 plus reference TRBV18 and TRBJ1-2, the full variable domain is NAGVMQNPRHLVRRRGQEARLRCSPMKGHSHVYWYRQLPEEGLKFMVYLQKENIIDESGMPKERFSAEFPKEGPSILRIQQVVRGDSAAYFCASSPPGGGYTFGSGTRLTVV.

This clone was detected once. The CDR3, as DNA: TGTGCCAGCAGTCCCGCGCAGGGGGACACCGGGGAGCTGTTTTTT. Its translation is CASSPAQGDTGELFF. This rearrangement joins TRBV6-2 or TRBV6-3 to TRBJ2-2; 7 positions match TRBD1. V lost 5 bases and J lost 3; bases outside the gene matches: 6. CDR1 is MNHEY, CDR2 SVGEGT, per germline. The CDR3 runs to 15 residues.

This clone was counted once. This chain connects TRBV28 to TRBJ2-2; weak D call: TRBD2 (6 bases). This CDR3 spans 12 amino acids. V was shortened by 6 bases and J by 6 bases, with 8 bases between the two germline ends. The germline gives CDR1 MDHEN, CDR2 SYDVKM. The chain's CDR3 is CASRGGPGELFF. DNA for the CDR3: TGTGCCAGCAGAGGAGGGCCCGGGGAGCTGTTTTTT.

This sequence joins TRBV4-3 and TRBJ2-1; no reliable D call. V was pared by 2 bases and J by 5 bases, with 10 bases between. This CDR3 region has 14 residues. Germline V gene sequence: CDR1 LGHNA, CDR2 YSLEER. CDR3 in amino acids: CASSQQSFDNEQFF. CDR3 DNA sequence: TGCGCCAGCAGCCAACAGTCATTCGACAATGAGCAGTTCTTC.